This TCR beta chain was identified during a study of Graves' ophthalmopathy and Graves' hyperthyroidism. Study-wide results and limits: The model's ophthalmopathy progression predictions had approximately 69% sensitivity and just under 75% specificity.

This CDR3 comprises 14 residues. V was cut by 5 bases and J by 3 bases, with 11 bases left in between. Germline CDR1 SEHNR, CDR2 FQNEAQ (reference sequence). As concerns this clonotype: Its specificity is not known.

RNA transcripts yielded amplified TCR beta CDR3 regions. Following a first-round RT-PCR that used HTBI primers, a second-round multiplex PCR was carried out. TCRdb processed the multiplex PCR reads anew with MiXCR; each CDR3 protein has one entry. The data show around 1,200,000 distinct CDR3 sequences, about two fifths seen once. This receptor was identified in an adult man with Graves' hyperthyroidism. The chain joins TRBV7-9 to TRBJ1-3; D might be TRBD1 (5 bases). Sequencing was carried out using peripheral blood or thyroid tissue (not recorded which). CDR3 nucleotide sequence: TGTGCCAGCAGCCTTCCCAGGGTTGGAAACACCATATATTTT. This codes for CASSLPRVGNTIYF.